This T cell receptor (beta chain) was documented in a study of blood T cell repertoires in COVID-19. Study summary: COVID-19 samples, acute and convalescent, were from the United States, Italy and Spain. T cells, B-cell-depleted T cells, or PBMCs supplied cDNA or gDNA.

As originally analysed: From reference gene primer amplification, estimates of nucleated cell counts were derived. Only in-frame clones appear in the TCRdb table, and some are missing; sequencing was by immunoSEQ multiplex PCR. For V, J and clone size, that table is used; D and trimming come from the DNA. The table includes 150,000 or so clones, roughly 84% detected once. The germline CDR1 and CDR2 sequences are MDHEN and SYDVKM. The CDR3 length is 14 residues. Trimming removed 6 bases from V and 1 base from J, with 12 bases in between. This chain connects TRBV28 to TRBJ2-5; TRBD1 might be the D (6 bases). The sample was peripheral blood. The clonotype originates from a woman aged 55-69 years with acute or convalescent COVID-19. This CDR3 is CASSPGQLQETQYF. The DNA for the CDR3 is TGTGCCAGCAGCCCTGGACAGCTCCAAGAGACCCAGTACTTC.